This entry is about one T cell receptor (beta chain). Its antigen is still unknown. PCR amplification relied on 60 Vbeta primers (plus 13 Jbeta primers). Only in-frame clones appear in the TCRdb table, and some are missing; sequencing was by immunoSEQ multiplex PCR. The sample table includes about 140,000 clones. The ends lost 1 base at V and 6 bases at J; junction bases unmatched: 5. This CDR3 is built from 15 residues. Germline V gene lookup returns CDR1 GTSNPN and CDR2 SVGIG (reference sequence). This sample stems from a study of cytomegalovirus exposure and HLA in healthy donors. Study information: The study placed over 65% of its 398 genotyped donors in the Caucasian-associated ancestry cluster. Whole-study findings and limits: Later on, analysis showed that most CMV-associated TCR beta chains appeared to be HLA-restricted.

The sample consisted of PBMCs. The source of this sequence is a male donor in good health and CMV-seronegative. The gene calls are TRBV30 and TRBJ2-2; 10 bases match TRBD1. The CDR3 here is CAWSGGQGRAGELFF. CDR3 nucleotide sequence: TGTGCCTGGAGTGGGGGACAGGGGAGAGCCGGGGAGCTGTTTTTT. The whole variable domain, filled in from reference TRBV30 and TRBJ2-2, reads SQTIHQWPATLVQPVGSPLSLECTVEGTSNPNLYWYRQAAGRGLQLLFYSVGIGQISSEVPQNLSASRPQDRQFILSSKKLLLSDSGFYLCAWSGGQGRAGELFFGEGSRLTVL.